The 21 T cell receptor beta chains in this list originate from one sample, sequenced in a study of beta chain features in type 1 diabetes. Every isolated RNA sample was fully reverse transcribed, so sequencing captured expressed TCRB transcripts. Sequencing was performed with immunoSEQ multiplex PCR; in TCRdb, only in-frame clones are kept and a portion is missing. The top ten hold approximately 0.46% of the sample, which has 80,000 to 90,000 clones, around 32% seen once. The sequenced sample was stem cell memory CD4+ T cells from blood. The receptor set was obtained from a young woman in good health.

The chain links TRBV7-2 to TRBJ2-7; 9 nucleotides align to TRBD2. The junction had 7 bases not matched to a gene; V was cut back by 4 bases and J by 6 bases. Germline loops: CDR1 SGHTA, CDR2 FQGNSA. The CDR3 contains 14 residues. In nucleotides, the CDR3 is TGTGCCAGCAGCTCTTTAGCGGGAGCGCCCGAGCAGTACTTC. As protein: CASSSLAGAPEQYF.

The V and J genes are TRBV28 and TRBJ2-3, with 8 positions matching TRBD2. The CDR3 has 13 residues. J lost 0 bases, V lost 9 bases, and 2 bases had no gene match. The V gene's germline CDR1 is MDHEN and CDR2 SYDVKM. The CDR3 protein is CASASGSTDTQYF. The CDR3 DNA sequence: TGTGCCAGTGCTAGCGGGAGCACAGATACGCAGTATTTT.

A few counts support this clone. The V gene is TRBV7-2, the J gene TRBJ2-7; 9 bases agree with TRBD1. With V trimmed by 6 bases and J by 3 bases, 9 bases remained unmatched. In germline, CDR1 is SGHTA, CDR2 FQGNSA. This CDR3 has 15 amino acids. CDR3 sequence: CASSHQSGQGYEQYF. The CDR3 nucleotides read TGTGCCAGCAGTCATCAGTCGGGACAGGGCTACGAGCAGTACTTC.

The chain couples TRBV7-2 to TRBJ1-3; TRBD1 is a possible D gene (5 bases). This CDR3 is 16 amino acids long. With 5 bases removed from V and 0 bases from J, the gap between germline ends came to 14 bases. Germline-derived CDR1 and CDR2 are SGHTA and FQGNSA. The CDR3 spells CASSPSSGSSGNTIYF. The CDR3, as DNA: TGTGCCAGCAGCCCGTCCTCAGGGTCCTCTGGAAACACCATATATTTT.

This clone was seen more than once but under ten times. This chain joins TRBV5-1 and TRBJ2-3; TRBD2 aligns across 8 bases. The ends lost 0 bases at V and 0 bases at J; junction bases unmatched: 0. Germline V gives CDR1 SGHRS, CDR2 YFSETQ. CDR3 length equals 15 residues. This CDR3 is CASSLGGGSTDTQYF. The CDR3 DNA follows: TGCGCCAGCAGCTTGGGCGGGGGGAGCACAGATACGCAGTATTTT.

This clone was counted between two and nine times. V gene TRBV5-1 combines with J gene TRBJ2-3; 9 bases are a match to TRBD1. This CDR3 region has 15 residues. With 5 bases clipped from V and 4 bases from J, the junction kept 8 bases outside the gene matches. CDR1 SGHRS and CDR2 YFSETQ come from the germline V gene. The CDR3 region has the DNA TGCGCCAGCAGAACCGGGACAGGGCCCCCAGATACGCAGTATTTT. It yields the protein CASRTGTGPPDTQYF.

The V call is TRBV30, the J call TRBJ1-1, with D possibly matching TRBD1 (5 bases). CDR1 and CDR2 from the germline V gene are GTSNPN and SVGIG (reference sequence). Trimming removed 0 bases at V and 3 bases at J, with 11 bases between. This CDR3 contains 14 residues. CDR3 in amino acids: CAWSVRLGDTEAFF. For the CDR3, the DNA is TGTGCCTGGAGTGTACGGTTAGGGGACACTGAAGCTTTCTTT.

This clone came up a few times. The rearrangement joins TRBV7-9 to TRBJ2-5; 7 bases are a match to TRBD1. CDR3 length: 14 residues. The germline V gene has CDR1 SEHNR and CDR2 FQNEAQ (reference sequence). Trimming cost V 5 bases and J 3 bases; bases outside gene matches: 6. The DNA for the CDR3 is TGTGCCAGCAGCGCACAGGGGCGGGAAGAGACCCAGTACTTC. Protein product: CASSAQGREETQYF. Supplemented by reference TRBV7-9 and TRBJ2-5, the full variable domain reads DTGVSQNPRHKITKRGQNVTFRCDPISEHNRLYWYRQTLGQGPEFLTYFQNEAQLEKSRLLSDRFSAERPKGSFSTLEIQRTEQGDSAMYLCASSAQGREETQYFGPGTRLLVL.

V is TRBV27 and J is TRBJ1-1; 7 bases match TRBD1. CDR1 and CDR2 (germline): MNHEY, SMNVEV (reference sequence). V lost 4 bases and J lost 5; bases outside the gene matches: 1. This CDR3 has 12 amino acids. DNA for the CDR3: TGTGCCAGCAGTTCACAGGGGACTGAAGCTTTCTTT. As protein: CASSSQGTEAFF.

A few counts support this clone. The chain carries TRBV2 and TRBJ1-1; perhaps TRBD1 as D (6 bases). Germline values: CDR1 SNHLY, CDR2 FYNNEI. The V end lost 5 bases, the J end lost 4 bases, and 17 bases lay between the germline ends. The CDR3 totals 15 residues. The CDR3 bases are TGTGCCAGCAGTACCCAGGGCGGGGGCGGCACTGAAGCTTTCTTT. Protein: CASSTQGGGGTEAFF.

V usage is TRBV5-1 and J usage is TRBJ2-3, with 8 positions matching TRBD2. There are 15 residues in the CDR3. V lost 3 bases, J lost 5 bases, and 8 bases stayed unmatched. Germline CDR1 is SGHRS and CDR2 is YFSETQ. CDR3 DNA: TGCGCCAGCAGCTACAGTTTTCGGGAGGGAGATACGCAGTATTTT. Translation: CASSYSFREGDTQYF. Supplemented by reference TRBV5-1 and TRBJ2-3, the full variable domain reads KAGVTQTPRYLIKTRGQQVTLSCSPISGHRSVSWYQQTPGQGLQFLFEYFSETQRNKGNFPGRFSGRQFSNSRSEMNVSTLELGDSALYLCASSYSFREGDTQYFGPGTRLTVL.

This chain joins TRBV6-1 and TRBJ1-1, with D perhaps matching TRBD1 (6 bases). The germline CDR1 and CDR2 sequences are MNHNS and SASEGT. The CDR3 has 14 amino acids. Trimming shortened V by 4 bases and J by 0 bases, and 9 bases separated the two germline ends. The CDR3, as DNA: TGTGCCAGCAGTGCTGACAGGCTGAACACTGAAGCTTTCTTT. It translates to CASSADRLNTEAFF.

Only a few counts were recorded for this clone. The chain carries TRBV5-6 and TRBJ2-1; unclear D gene. The CDR3 spans 16 residues. V lost 2 bases and J 0 bases, leaving 12 bases between the germline ends. Germline V gene data show CDR1 as SGHDT and CDR2 as YYEEEE. This CDR3 is CASSLLAALSYNEQFF. The CDR3 DNA reads TGTGCCAGCAGCTTACTGGCGGCACTCTCCTACAATGAGCAGTTCTTC.

The J gene is TRBJ2-7, the V gene TRBV7-2, with TRBD2 matching over 7 bases. The V segment lost 5 bases and the J segment 3 bases; nucleotides outside the gene matches: 10. The CDR3 runs to 15 residues. CDR1 and CDR2 from the germline V gene are SGHTA and FQGNSA. The DNA for the CDR3 is TGTGCCAGCAGCCATCCACCGGGGGGACTCTACGAGCAGTACTTC. Protein product: CASSHPPGGLYEQYF.

The chain joins TRBV21-1 to TRBJ1-5. TRBV21-1 is given as a pseudogene. The CDR3 spans 13 residues. The CDR3 here is CASSKGSGQPQHF. The CDR3 nucleotides are TGTGCCAGCAGCAAGGGTTCGGGTCAGCCCCAGCATTTT.

This clone was found a few times. This chain joins TRBV18 and TRBJ1-2, with 7 positions matching TRBD1. The CDR3 loop spans 16 amino acids. Unmatched junction bases numbered 14, after V lost 3 bases and J lost 7 bases. Germline V gene data show CDR1 as KGHSH and CDR2 as LQKENI. The CDR3 sequence is CASSPSPPTGLVGYTF. Here the CDR3 DNA reads TGTGCCAGCTCACCCTCACCCCCGACAGGGCTTGTTGGCTACACCTTC.

This clone was counted a few times. This sequence joins TRBV4-1 and TRBJ2-5; perhaps TRBD2 as D (6 bases). Germline CDR1 reads MGHRA; CDR2 reads YSYEKL. Trimming removed 2 bases from V and 5 bases from J, with 15 bases in between. The CDR3 has 15 amino acids. CDR3 coding DNA: TGCGCCAGCAGCCAACTCGGACTAATAAGGGAGACCCAGTACTTC. Residues: CASSQLGLIRETQYF.

On this clone: An end of the junction does not agree with germline; a read error may underlie this. This sequence joins TRBV19 and TRBJ2-1; 11 nucleotides match TRBD1. Germline lookup yields CDR1 LNHDA and CDR2 SQIVND (reference sequence). This CDR3 comprises 17 residues. The CDR3, as DNA: TGTGCCAGTAGTCTAGAGGATCCGGGACAGGGGGTGAGTGAGCAGTTCTTC. Protein product: CASSLEDPGQGVSEQFF.

This clone was counted between two and nine times. The chain joins TRBV5-1 to TRBJ2-3, with 15 nucleotides matching TRBD2. Per the germline V gene, CDR1 is SGHRS and CDR2 is YFSETQ. The V and J ends lost 4 bases and 5 bases, in that order; junction bases with no gene match: 2. The CDR3 sequence is 15 residues long. The CDR3, as DNA: TGCGCCAGCAGCGCGGGACTAGCGGGGGGAGATACGCAGTATTTT. Translated, it gives CASSAGLAGGDTQYF. Drawing the rest from reference TRBV5-1 and TRBJ2-3, the complete variable domain is KAGVTQTPRYLIKTRGQQVTLSCSPISGHRSVSWYQQTPGQGLQFLFEYFSETQRNKGNFPGRFSGRQFSNSRSEMNVSTLELGDSALYLCASSAGLAGGDTQYFGPGTRLTVL.

The J gene is TRBJ2-3, the V gene TRBV5-1; 14 nucleotides line up with TRBD2. This CDR3 has 16 amino acids. With V trimmed by 4 bases and J by 3 bases, 4 bases remained unmatched. Germline CDR1 reads SGHRS; CDR2 reads YFSETQ. The CDR3 DNA follows: TGCGCCAGCAGCCTCCGGACTAGCGGGGGGACAGATACGCAGTATTTT. Translation gives CASSLRTSGGTDTQYF.

The chain recombines TRBV6-1 with TRBJ1-1; D perhaps matches TRBD1 (6 bases). V dropped 5 bases and J dropped 11 bases, with 12 bases sitting between them. The CDR3 sequence is 11 residues long. From germline, CDR1 is MNHNS and CDR2 SASEGT. CDR3 in amino acids: CASSRTVFAFF. The CDR3 nucleotides read TGTGCCAGCAGTAGGACAGTTTTTGCTTTCTTT.